This is a list of T cell receptor beta chains from one sample in a study of cytomegalovirus exposure and HLA in healthy donors. TCRdb's table, derived via immunoSEQ multiplex PCR, lists solely in-frame clones and lacks some. Its listing shows about 46,000 clones. Sequencing was performed on PBMCs. These receptors were taken from a middle-aged woman in good health and CMV-seronegative. Both conserved end residues are trimmed from each CDR3. A D gene is named only where the DNA matches it firmly.

V gene	J gene	D gene	CDR3 protein
TRBV28	TRBJ2-1	-	ASSLGSKYNEQF
TRBV7-9	TRBJ2-1	-	ASSPQGGSYNEQF
TRBV6-4	TRBJ2-3	TRBD2	ASSASGRASSPDTQY
TRBV13	TRBJ1-4	-	ASSLATNEKLF
TRBV27	TRBJ2-7	TRBD2	ASSLIAGGGYEQY
TRBV28	TRBJ2-7	TRBD1	ASSLPKRQGALVFRSYEQY
TRBV29-1	TRBJ2-3	TRBD2	SVKGLTSTDTQY
TRBV6-1	TRBJ1-1	-	ASTSGQTNTEAF
TRBV7-2	TRBJ2-7	TRBD2	ASSIRTSGSRYEQY
TRBV7-8	TRBJ1-2	-	ASSLAGGGGYGYT
TRBV15	TRBJ1-5	-	ATSRGADSNQPQH
TRBV6-5	TRBJ2-7	-	ASSARQDASYEQY
TRBV6-6	TRBJ1-1	TRBD1	ASTHGQGARTEAF
TRBV6-1	TRBJ1-2	-	ASSDWRPLSGYT
TRBV15	TRBJ2-7	TRBD2	ATSTRAGTSGYEQY
TRBV6-1	TRBJ1-4	TRBD1	ASSGRGRDEKLF
TRBV7-9	TRBJ1-1	TRBD1	ASSLAQGGTEAF
TRBV9	TRBJ1-2	-	ASSGRGAANYGYT
TRBV2	TRBJ1-5	TRBD1	ASSETGGFQPQH
TRBV12-5	TRBJ1-2	-	ASGYSPLGGYT
TRBV6-5	TRBJ2-2	-	ASSSPGDTGELF
TRBV28	TRBJ2-4	-	ASSPQDIAKNIQY
TRBV5-1	TRBJ1-2	TRBD1	ASSFETGTGYGYT
TRBV29-1	TRBJ1-1	TRBD1	SVVGTGFAEAF